A selection of T cell receptor beta chains follows, all from one sample in a study of blood T cell repertoires in COVID-19. TCRdb keeps only in-frame clones here, not all; method: immunoSEQ multiplex PCR. The data show roughly 62,000 clones, with approximately 80% seen just once and 10% held by the top ten. Specimen: peripheral blood. Receptors were obtained from a man aged 30 to 39 with COVID-19, enrolled during active disease. Each CDR3 is given with its conserved first and last residue. Fields, in order: CDR3 DNA, CDR3 protein, J gene, clone size, D gene, V gene. D genes are given only for firm matches. Clone size appears in some rows only: once, few, many, or a class for an expanded clone.

cdr3_nt: TGTGCCACTACGAGTCATCTTCGGCTAGCGGGTTACAATGAGCAGTTCTTC; cdr3_aa: CATTSHLRLAGYNEQFF; j_call: TRBJ2-1; clone_size: once; d_call: TRBD2; v_call: TRBV19
cdr3_nt: TGTGCCATCAGTGAACGGAGGGCGGAGCAGCCCCAGCATTTT; cdr3_aa: CAISERRAEQPQHF; j_call: TRBJ1-5; clone_size: NA; d_call: NA; v_call: TRBV10-3
cdr3_nt: TGCGCCAGCAGCCAAGATGGGCAGGGCACTATTATCACAGATACGCAGTATTTT; cdr3_aa: CASSQDGQGTIITDTQYF; j_call: TRBJ2-3; clone_size: NA; d_call: NA; v_call: TRBV4-3
cdr3_nt: TGCAGTGCTAGCCGGGGTTATACGCAGTATTTT; cdr3_aa: CSASRGYTQYF; j_call: TRBJ2-3; clone_size: NA; d_call: NA; v_call: TRBV20-1
cdr3_nt: TGTGCCAGCAGTTTCTCCTCTAGCGGACCCTACGAGCAGTACTTC; cdr3_aa: CASSFSSSGPYEQYF; j_call: TRBJ2-7; clone_size: NA; d_call: TRBD2; v_call: TRBV27
cdr3_nt: TGTGCCAGCAGCTTTGAGCGGGAAACCTACGAGCAGTACTTC; cdr3_aa: CASSFERETYEQYF; j_call: TRBJ2-7; clone_size: few; d_call: TRBD2; v_call: TRBV7-9
cdr3_nt: TGTGCCAGCAGTGAGAGGGCCACAGATACGCAGTATTTT; cdr3_aa: CASSERATDTQYF; j_call: TRBJ2-3; clone_size: few; d_call: NA; v_call: TRBV6-4
cdr3_nt: TGTGCCAGCAGCCCAGGGACAGGGCTTGGCAATGAGCAGTTCTTC; cdr3_aa: CASSPGTGLGNEQFF; j_call: TRBJ2-1; clone_size: NA; d_call: TRBD1; v_call: TRBV7-8
cdr3_nt: TGTGCCAGCAGAGATACTAGCGGGATTTCCTACGAGCAGTACTTC; cdr3_aa: CASRDTSGISYEQYF; j_call: TRBJ2-7; clone_size: NA; d_call: TRBD2; v_call: TRBV6-5
cdr3_nt: TGTGCCACCAGTGACCCGACGGGCAGGGGCGCAACCGGGGAGCTGTTTTTT; cdr3_aa: CATSDPTGRGATGELFF; j_call: TRBJ2-2; clone_size: NA; d_call: NA; v_call: TRBV24-1
cdr3_nt: TGTGCCAGCAGCTTGGGTCCAGCGGGCGCTCTCGATACGCAGTATTTT; cdr3_aa: CASSLGPAGALDTQYF; j_call: TRBJ2-3; clone_size: NA; d_call: NA; v_call: TRBV5-4
cdr3_nt: TGTGCCAGCAGTGCCCCGGGACAGGGGGCTGAAGCTTTCTTT; cdr3_aa: CASSAPGQGAEAFF; j_call: TRBJ1-1; clone_size: NA; d_call: TRBD1; v_call: TRBV25-1
cdr3_nt: TGTGCCAGCAGCTCGAGGGCGGGAGGCCGACAATCCTTC; cdr3_aa: CASSSRAGGRQSF; j_call: TRBJ2-7; clone_size: NA; d_call: TRBD2; v_call: TRBV28
cdr3_nt: TGTGCCAGCAGTACCCGACAGGAATCCCACCACGAGCAGTACTTC; cdr3_aa: CASSTRQESHHEQYF; j_call: TRBJ2-7; clone_size: NA; d_call: NA; v_call: TRBV28
cdr3_nt: TGCGCCAGCAGTTTTTTGGATTCCGGGACAGGCTATGGCTACACCTTC; cdr3_aa: CASSFLDSGTGYGYTF; j_call: TRBJ1-2; clone_size: NA; d_call: TRBD1; v_call: TRBV5-1
cdr3_nt: TGTGCCATCAGTGGCGGCAGCGCATCCGGAGAAGCTTTCTTT; cdr3_aa: CAISGGSASGEAFF; j_call: TRBJ1-1; clone_size: few; d_call: NA; v_call: TRBV6-2/TRBV6-3
cdr3_nt: TGTGCCAGCAGTTTTCGGAGAGGGGGCGCCTTGCAGTTCTTC; cdr3_aa: CASSFRRGGALQFF; j_call: TRBJ2-1; clone_size: NA; d_call: TRBD1; v_call: TRBV6-5
cdr3_nt: TGTGCCAGCAGTTTTTCGCGGGAGAGCACAGATACGCAGTATTTT; cdr3_aa: CASSFSRESTDTQYF; j_call: TRBJ2-3; clone_size: NA; d_call: TRBD2; v_call: TRBV27
cdr3_nt: TGTGCCTGGAGGCGGACTGCCGCCTCCACCGGGGAGCTGTTTTTT; cdr3_aa: CAWRRTAASTGELFF; j_call: TRBJ2-2; clone_size: few; d_call: NA; v_call: TRBV30
cdr3_nt: TGTGCCAGCAGCGGGGGGGCAGGGTATGGCACTGAAGCTTTCTTT; cdr3_aa: CASSGGAGYGTEAFF; j_call: TRBJ1-1; clone_size: NA; d_call: NA; v_call: TRBV7-9
cdr3_nt: TGTGCCATCAAAGACGACTCGAACACTGAAGCTTTCTTT; cdr3_aa: CAIKDDSNTEAFF; j_call: TRBJ1-1; clone_size: NA; d_call: NA; v_call: TRBV10-3
cdr3_nt: TGTGCCAGCAGCCAAGATGCGCGACAGGGTGGGGAGACCCAGTACTTC; cdr3_aa: CASSQDARQGGETQYF; j_call: TRBJ2-5; clone_size: NA; d_call: TRBD1; v_call: TRBV3-1/TRBV3-2
cdr3_nt: TGTGCCAGCAGTTTACGTCTATCTAGCGGGAGGGCCGTGGGCTACAATGAGCAGTTCTTC; cdr3_aa: CASSLRLSSGRAVGYNEQFF; j_call: TRBJ2-1; clone_size: NA; d_call: TRBD2; v_call: TRBV27
cdr3_nt: TGTGCCAGCAGTGAAAACAGGGGTGGGCAAGAGACCCAGTACTTC; cdr3_aa: CASSENRGGQETQYF; j_call: TRBJ2-5; clone_size: once; d_call: TRBD1; v_call: TRBV6-1
cdr3_nt: TGTGCCAGCAGCTTACTAGCGGGAGTGGATACGCAGTATTTT; cdr3_aa: CASSLLAGVDTQYF; j_call: TRBJ2-3; clone_size: NA; d_call: TRBD2; v_call: TRBV28
cdr3_nt: TGCGCCAGCAGCTTCGACTCGAACACTGAAGCTTTCTTT; cdr3_aa: CASSFDSNTEAFF; j_call: TRBJ1-1; clone_size: NA; d_call: NA; v_call: TRBV5-1
cdr3_nt: TGTGCCAGCAGTCCCCGGGGGAACACCGGGGAGCTGTTTTTT; cdr3_aa: CASSPRGNTGELFF; j_call: TRBJ2-2; clone_size: once; d_call: NA; v_call: TRBV6-6
cdr3_nt: TGTGCCAGCAGTTTGCTAAGGGGGAGAGGCACTGAAGCTTTCTTT; cdr3_aa: CASSLLRGRGTEAFF; j_call: TRBJ1-1; clone_size: few; d_call: NA; v_call: TRBV28
cdr3_nt: TGTGCCAGCACGCAGGGTCGGTTTGCCGGGGAGCTGTTTTTT; cdr3_aa: CASTQGRFAGELFF; j_call: TRBJ2-2; clone_size: NA; d_call: NA; v_call: TRBV6-5